Shown below are 18 T cell receptor beta chains from a single sample sequenced in a study of T cells after yellow fever vaccination. Each CDR3 protein is one row after TCRdb ran MiXCR on the 5' RACE reads. The data contain some 200,000 distinct CDR3 sequences, roughly 11% of them singletons. The input for sequencing was CD8+ T cells sorted from PBMCs, taken 15 days after the yellow fever booster vaccination. These receptors all come from a young man who received the YFV17D yellow fever vaccine.

The chain combines TRBV29-1 with TRBJ2-6; D is unclear. The CDR3 contains 15 residues. V was pared by 0 bases and J by 0 bases, with 6 bases between. CDR1 is SQVTM, CDR2 ANQGSEA, per germline. CDR3 DNA sequence: TGCAGCGTTGAAGAAAAACGCTCTGGGGCCAACGTCCTGACTTTC. Amino acids: CSVEEKRSGANVLTF.

Only a few counts were recorded for this clonotype. The DNA is omitted, as the CDR3 cannot be located on it reliably, and the CDR3 follows TCRdb's listing. The chain is built from TRBV21-1 and TRBJ1-5; no check of the table's D call, TRBD1, against the DNA was made. TRBV21-1 is termed a pseudogene. The CDR3 comprises 17 residues, both ends counted. This chain's CDR3 is CASSSYVGQGAREPQHF.

This sequence joins TRBV12-3 or TRBV12-4 and TRBJ1-1; a weak D match, TRBD1 (5 bases). V was shortened by 5 bases and J by 4 bases, with 26 bases between the two germline ends. The CDR3 has 18 residues. This CDR3 reads CASSRNYDWGRSATEAFF. The CDR3 DNA follows: TGTGCCAGCAGTCGAAATTACGACTGGGGACGGTCGGCCACTGAAGCTTTCTTT.

The sample holds a few counts of this clonotype. The chain uses TRBV20-1 and TRBJ2-5, with 8 bases matching TRBD1. CDR1 is DFQATT and CDR2 is SNEGSKA in the germline V gene (reference sequence). Losses at the gene ends were 4 bases for V and 4 bases for J; bases not matched to a gene: 11. This CDR3 has 15 residues. This chain's CDR3 is CSATIADREIETQYF. CDR3 in DNA: TGCAGTGCTACGATTGCGGACAGGGAGATAGAGACCCAGTACTTC.

This clonotype was seen a handful of times. V gene TRBV20-1 combines with J gene TRBJ1-6; no clear D gene. CDR1 is DFQATT, CDR2 SNEGSKA, per germline (reference sequence). Trimming shortened V by 3 bases and J by 11 bases, and 11 bases separated the two germline ends. The CDR3 is made up of 12 amino acids. This CDR3 reads CSASWMDAPLHF. The DNA for the CDR3 is TGCAGTGCTAGCTGGATGGATGCACCCCTCCACTTT.

This clonotype was recorded many times. The V call is TRBV6-5, the J call TRBJ1-1; maybe TRBD1 (6 bases). The CDR3 totals 15 residues. Trimming stripped 4 bases from V and 4 bases from J, with 16 bases between. CDR1 MNHEY and CDR2 SVGAGI come from the germline V gene. CDR3 nucleotide sequence: TGTGCCAGCAGTTTGTTCAGGGGCAGGGGCACTGAAGCTTTCTTT. It translates to CASSLFRGRGTEAFF.

The chain combines TRBV10-3 with TRBJ1-1; 8 bases are shared with TRBD1. This CDR3 has 15 amino acids. The V and J ends lost 3 bases and 1 base, in that order; junction bases with no gene match: 4. The germline CDR1 and CDR2 sequences are ENHRY and SYGVKD. CDR3 nucleotides: TGTGCCATCAGTGAATCACAGGGGGAGAACACTGAAGCTTTCTTT. Residues: CAISESQGENTEAFF.

This clonotype was counted many times. This chain connects TRBV7-6 to TRBJ1-1, with unresolved D. Germline-derived CDR1 and CDR2 are SGHVS and FNYEAQ. The V gene lost 5 bases and the J gene lost 0 bases, with 13 bases spanning the gap. This CDR3 comprises 15 residues. CDR3 residues: CASSRSGLLNTEAFF. CDR3 in DNA: TGTGCCAGCAGCCGATCCGGACTCTTGAACACTGAAGCTTTCTTT.

This clonotype has at least ten counts. This sequence joins TRBV7-2 and TRBJ2-7; 11 bases map to TRBD2. Losses at the gene ends were 4 bases for V and 3 bases for J; bases not matched to a gene: 8. Per the germline V gene, CDR1 is SGHTA and CDR2 is FQGNSA. CDR3 length: 16 residues. The CDR3 DNA reads TGTGCCAGCAGCTGCCCGACTAGCGGGGAGAACTACGAGCAGTACGTC. Translation gives CASSCPTSGENYEQYV.

The rearrangement uses TRBV6-2 or TRBV6-3 and TRBJ2-3; maybe TRBD2 (7 bases). CDR3 length: 15 residues. Trimming cost V 5 bases and J 2 bases, with 14 bases left between them. Germline V gene sequence: CDR1 MNHEY, CDR2 SVGEGT. The CDR3 loop reads CASSSGTQYTDTQYF. CDR3 sequence (DNA): TGTGCCAGCAGTAGCGGGACACAATACACAGATACGCAGTATTTT.

The V call is TRBV28, the J call TRBJ1-2, with D tentatively TRBD1 (5 bases). Looked up from germline, CDR1 is MDHEN and CDR2 is SYDVKM. The length of the CDR3 is 13 residues. Trimming cost V 7 bases and J 3 bases, with 12 bases left between them. The CDR3 nucleotides are TGTGCCAGCATAGGGGCGAAAGACTATGGCTACACCTTC. Translated: CASIGAKDYGYTF.

In its sample, this clonotype was seen a few times. V and J are TRBV6-1 and TRBJ2-1; TRBD2 agrees at 9 bases. This CDR3 spans 15 amino acids. The V gene end was trimmed by 7 bases and the J gene end by 7 bases; junction bases not matched to a gene: 11. Germline V lookup: CDR1 MNHNS, CDR2 SASEGT. The CDR3 coding sequence is TGTGCCAGCACCCCCTGGGCGGGGGGGCCAAATGAGCAGTTCTTC. Its protein is CASTPWAGGPNEQFF.

The V and J genes are TRBV5-6 and TRBJ2-1; 8 nucleotides align to TRBD2. The CDR3 has 15 amino acids. CDR1 is SGHDT, CDR2 YYEEEE, per germline. Losses at the gene ends were 1 base for V and 8 bases for J; bases not matched to a gene: 8. The CDR3 sequence: CASSLPRGGRHEQFF. For the CDR3, the DNA is TGTGCCAGCAGCTTGCCACGGGGGGGCAGGCATGAGCAGTTCTTC.

The chain recombines TRBV12-3 or TRBV12-4 with TRBJ2-2; 11 bases align to TRBD2. V gave up 3 bases and J gave up 0 bases; unmatched junction bases: 6. The CDR3 has 18 amino acids. CDR3 coding DNA: TGTGCCAGCAGTTTCGGGCTAGCGGGGGGCCCGAACACCGGGGAGCTGTTTTTT. It translates to CASSFGLAGGPNTGELFF.

V usage is TRBV29-1 and J usage is TRBJ1-2, with TRBD1 matching over 8 bases. The CDR3 runs to 11 residues. Germline CDR1 is SQVTM and CDR2 is ANQGSEA. Trimming removed 6 bases from V and 8 bases from J; junction bases left unmatched: 5. CDR3 coding DNA: TGCAGCGTAGCCGACAGGGGCGGCTACACCTTC. Protein sequence: CSVADRGGYTF.

This clonotype was counted only a few times. The chain joins TRBV7-6 to TRBJ1-1; TRBD1 is a possible D gene (6 bases). Germline CDR1 is SGHVS and CDR2 is FNYEAQ. CDR3 length equals 14 residues. CDR3 DNA sequence: TGTGCTGGGAGGCGGGGACACTCCAACACTGAAGCTTTCTTT. This encodes CAGRRGHSNTEAFF.

At least ten counts were recorded for this clonotype. This chain links TRBV12-3 or TRBV12-4 with TRBJ1-2; 9 bases are shared with TRBD1. This CDR3 has 14 residues. Losses at the gene ends were 3 bases for V and 2 bases for J; bases not matched to a gene: 1. CDR3 in amino acids: CASSFGTGNYGYTF. Here the CDR3 DNA reads TGTGCCAGCAGTTTCGGGACAGGGAACTATGGCTACACCTTC.

This clonotype was seen a few times. V is TRBV4-1 and J is TRBJ2-3; tentatively, D is TRBD2 (6 bases). Germline-derived CDR1 and CDR2 are MGHRA and YSYEKL. The CDR3 runs 17 residues. The V end was cut by 0 bases, the J end by 0 bases, with 13 bases between. CDR3 protein: CASSQEYAGLSTDTQYF. In DNA form, the CDR3 reads TGCGCCAGCAGCCAAGAATATGCGGGGCTGAGCACAGATACGCAGTATTTT.